In this sample, the clone carrying this TCR beta chain turned up a few times. What it binds is unknown. Germline CDR1 reads MGHRA; CDR2 reads YSYEKL. There are 15 residues in the CDR3. V gave up 0 bases and J gave up 0 bases, with 8 bases separating them. Sample-barcoded 5' priming and a J-beta primer mix drove a second PCR of roughly 6 to 12 cycles. Each CDR3 protein gets one entry after TCRdb re-called the 5' RACE reads with MiXCR. The table includes about 1.6 million distinct CDR3 sequences, about 31% detected once. This entry is derived from a study of blood T cells in healthy people across ages. Findings of the study overall: Naive T cell percentage showed a strong correlation with TCR beta diversity. Versus aged donors, long-lived donors had higher diversity and more naive CD4+ cells. The CMV status of each donor remained undetermined, and this could have confounded shifts in expanded clonotypes.

Sequenced sample: blood. The rearrangement joins TRBV4-1 to TRBJ1-2; D gene unclear. The TCR comes from a woman aged 30 to 39 in good health. The CDR3 here is CASSQDSGANYGYTF. As DNA, the CDR3 is TGCGCCAGCAGCCAAGACTCAGGAGCTAACTATGGCTACACCTTC.